The 10 T cell receptor beta chains below were found in one sample sequenced in a study of OX40 agonist ivuxolimab in advanced cancers. TCRdb's table, derived via immunoSEQ multiplex PCR, lists solely in-frame clones and lacks some. Altogether roughly 80,000 clones are present, around four fifths being singletons, with the ten largest covering 1.5% to 2%. Here the sequenced sample was CD4+ or CD8+ T cells sorted from blood, taken in a trial of the OX40 agonist ivuxolimab. These receptors were taken from an adult with an advanced solid tumor such as melanoma, head and neck, liver or kidney cancer.

The chain recombines TRBV9 with TRBJ2-7; D is uncertain. The CDR3 contains 15 residues. V dropped 0 bases and J dropped 7 bases, with 17 bases sitting between them. The V gene's germline CDR1 is SGDLS and CDR2 YYNGEE. CDR3 nucleotides: TGTGCCAGCAGCGTAGAGGCGGACCGAATGGCAGAGCAGTACTTC. This gives the protein CASSVEADRMAEQYF.

The rearrangement joins TRBV15 to TRBJ2-7; 8 bases are a match to TRBD1. CDR3 size: 15 residues. CDR1 is LNHNV and CDR2 is YYDKDF in the germline V gene (reference sequence). With 7 bases clipped from V and 3 bases from J, the junction kept 11 bases outside the gene matches. The CDR3 region has the DNA TGTGCCACCATCCTATCGGGACAGGAGTTCTACGAGCAGTACTTC. Protein sequence: CATILSGQEFYEQYF.

The chain is built from TRBV2 and TRBJ2-5; the D gene is possibly TRBD1 (5 bases). This CDR3 spans 14 amino acids. Germline V gene sequence: CDR1 SNHLY, CDR2 FYNNEI. The V and J ends lost 7 bases and 1 base respectively, with 13 bases between them. The CDR3 spells CASKVDRRQETQYF. DNA for the CDR3: TGTGCCAGCAAAGTTGACAGACGCCAAGAGACCCAGTACTTC.

The V call is TRBV19, the J call TRBJ1-1; weak D call: TRBD1 (5 bases). V was trimmed by 5 bases and J by 3 bases, leaving 16 bases between them. The CDR3 sequence is 15 residues long. The germline V gene has CDR1 LNHDA and CDR2 SQIVND (reference sequence). The CDR3, as DNA: TGTGCCAGTAGTCCCCCCCCGGGGGGGTACACTGAAGCTTTCTTT. Protein product: CASSPPPGGYTEAFF.

CDR3 bases: TGTGCCAGCGCTGTGGGGGGCGCGGGGTACGAGCAGTACTTC. Translated, it gives CASAVGGAGYEQYF. The V gene is TRBV6-1, the J gene TRBJ2-7; either TRBD1 or TRBD2 may fit D (6 bases each). Germline loops: CDR1 MNHNS, CDR2 SASEGT. V lost 8 bases and J 4 bases, leaving 18 bases between the germline ends. The CDR3 covers 14 residues.

This chain links TRBV11-2 with TRBJ2-1; 13 bases match TRBD2. The CDR3 totals 17 residues. The trim removed 5 bases at V and 3 bases at J, leaving 7 bases unmatched. CDR1 is SGHAT and CDR2 is FQNNGV in the germline V gene. The CDR3 sequence: CASSPSGTSGVYNEQFF. CDR3 nucleotides: TGTGCCAGCAGCCCCTCCGGGACTAGCGGGGTCTACAATGAGCAGTTCTTC.

This sequence joins TRBV6-5 and TRBJ2-1; maybe TRBD2 (5 bases). CDR1 MNHEY and CDR2 SVGAGI come from the germline V gene. V was shortened by 5 bases and J by 1 base, with 12 bases between the two germline ends. The CDR3 loop spans 15 amino acids. The CDR3 sequence is CASSKQSGSYNEQFF. The CDR3 bases are TGTGCCAGCAGTAAACAGTCGGGGTCCTACAATGAGCAGTTCTTC.

The V and J genes are TRBV19 and TRBJ1-1; D not resolved. The V gene lost 2 bases and the J gene lost 0 bases, with 13 bases spanning the gap. Germline V CDR1 and CDR2: LNHDA, SQIVND (reference sequence). The CDR3 spans 16 residues. The CDR3 protein is CASSIYGHTLNTEAFF. The CDR3, as DNA: TGTGCCAGTAGTATATACGGGCACACTCTGAACACTGAAGCTTTCTTT.

The chain has TRBV7-6 and TRBJ1-6; TRBD1 is a possible D gene (5 bases). This CDR3 is built from 15 residues. V lost 4 bases to trimming and J lost 0 bases, with 7 bases between them. The germline gives CDR1 SGHVS, CDR2 FNYEAQ. CDR3 residues: CASSSGSSYNSPLHF. As DNA, the CDR3 is TGTGCCAGCAGCTCAGGGAGCTCCTATAATTCACCCCTCCACTTT.

V gene TRBV11-2 combines with J gene TRBJ1-2; D unclear. The CDR3 length is 16 residues. V gave up 4 bases and J gave up 6 bases, with 21 bases separating them. Germline loops: CDR1 SGHAT, CDR2 FQNNGV. The CDR3 region has the DNA TGTGCCAGCAGCTCCCAATCCCCAGGTGAGGGCCATGGCTACACCTTC. It encodes CASSSQSPGEGHGYTF.